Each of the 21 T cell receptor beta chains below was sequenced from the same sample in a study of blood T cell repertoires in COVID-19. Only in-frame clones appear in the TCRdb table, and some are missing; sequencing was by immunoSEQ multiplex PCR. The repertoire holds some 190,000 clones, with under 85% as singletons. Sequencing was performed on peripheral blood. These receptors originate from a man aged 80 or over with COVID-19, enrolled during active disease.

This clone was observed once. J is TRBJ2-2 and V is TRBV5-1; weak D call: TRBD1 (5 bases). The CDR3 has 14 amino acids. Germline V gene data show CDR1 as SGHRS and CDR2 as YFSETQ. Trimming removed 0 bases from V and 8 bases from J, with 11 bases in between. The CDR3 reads CASSLDQGSGELFF. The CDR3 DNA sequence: TGCGCCAGCAGCTTGGACCAGGGCAGTGGGGAGCTGTTTTTT.

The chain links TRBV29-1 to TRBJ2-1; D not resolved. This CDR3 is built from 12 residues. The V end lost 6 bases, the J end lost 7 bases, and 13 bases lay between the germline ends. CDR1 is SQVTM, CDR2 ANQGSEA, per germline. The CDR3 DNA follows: TGCAGCGTCCTACTACATGAGAATGAGCAGTTCTTC. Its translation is CSVLLHENEQFF.

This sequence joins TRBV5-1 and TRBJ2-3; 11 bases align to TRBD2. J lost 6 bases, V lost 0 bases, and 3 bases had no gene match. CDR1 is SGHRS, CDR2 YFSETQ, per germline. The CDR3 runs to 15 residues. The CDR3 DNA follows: TGCGCCAGCAGCTTGGGAACTAGCGGGGGTGATACGCAGTATTTT. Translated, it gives CASSLGTSGGDTQYF.

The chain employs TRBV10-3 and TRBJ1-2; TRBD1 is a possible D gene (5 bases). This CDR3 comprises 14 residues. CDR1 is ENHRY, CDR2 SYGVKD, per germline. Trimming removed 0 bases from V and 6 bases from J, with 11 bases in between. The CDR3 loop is CAISESGRVDGYTF. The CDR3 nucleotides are TGTGCCATCAGTGAGTCGGGCAGGGTGGATGGCTACACCTTC.

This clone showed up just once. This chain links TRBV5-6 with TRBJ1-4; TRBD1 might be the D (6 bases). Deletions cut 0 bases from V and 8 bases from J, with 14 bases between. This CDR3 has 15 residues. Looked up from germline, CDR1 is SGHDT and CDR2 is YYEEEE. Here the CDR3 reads CASSLAAGVEEKLFF. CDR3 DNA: TGTGCCAGCAGCTTGGCGGCAGGGGTGGAGGAAAAACTGTTTTTT.

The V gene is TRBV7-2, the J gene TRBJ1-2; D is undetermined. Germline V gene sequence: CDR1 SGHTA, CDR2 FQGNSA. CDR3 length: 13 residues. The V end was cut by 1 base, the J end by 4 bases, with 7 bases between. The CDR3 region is CASSLVGSYGYTF. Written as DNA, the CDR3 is TGTGCCAGCAGCTTAGTTGGGAGCTATGGCTACACCTTC.

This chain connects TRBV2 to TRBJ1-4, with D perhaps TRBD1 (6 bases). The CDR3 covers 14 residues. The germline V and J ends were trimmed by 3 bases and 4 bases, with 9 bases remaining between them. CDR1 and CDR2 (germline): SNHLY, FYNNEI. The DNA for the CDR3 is TGTGCCAGCAGTGACAGGGGCTTTAATGAAAAACTGTTTTTT. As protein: CASSDRGFNEKLFF.

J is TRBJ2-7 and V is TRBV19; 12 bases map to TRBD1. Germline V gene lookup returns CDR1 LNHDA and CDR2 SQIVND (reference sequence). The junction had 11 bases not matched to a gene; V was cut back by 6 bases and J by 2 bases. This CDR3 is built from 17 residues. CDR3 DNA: TGTGCCAGTAGCCCGGGGACAGGGGGCGGGAGGCCCTACGAGCAGTACTTC. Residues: CASSPGTGGGRPYEQYF.

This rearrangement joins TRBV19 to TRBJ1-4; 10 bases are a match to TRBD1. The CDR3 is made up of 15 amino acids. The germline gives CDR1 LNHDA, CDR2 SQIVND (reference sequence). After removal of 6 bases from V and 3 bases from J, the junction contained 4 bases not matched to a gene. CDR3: CASRGQGFSNEKLFF. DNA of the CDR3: TGTGCCAGTAGGGGACAGGGGTTTTCTAATGAAAAACTGTTTTTT.

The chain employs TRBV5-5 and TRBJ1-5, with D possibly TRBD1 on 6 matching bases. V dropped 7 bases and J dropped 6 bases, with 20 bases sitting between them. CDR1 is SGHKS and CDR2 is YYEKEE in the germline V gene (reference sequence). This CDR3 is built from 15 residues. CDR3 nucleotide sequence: TGTGCCAGCGCTTACCAGTCAGGGGTGGGTCAGCCCCAGCATTTT. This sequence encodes CASAYQSGVGQPQHF.

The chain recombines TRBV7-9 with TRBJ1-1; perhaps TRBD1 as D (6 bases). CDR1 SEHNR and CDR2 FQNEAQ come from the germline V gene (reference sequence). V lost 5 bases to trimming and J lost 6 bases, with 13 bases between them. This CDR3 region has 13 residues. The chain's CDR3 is CASSARGGAEAFF. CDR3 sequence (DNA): TGTGCCAGCAGCGCAAGGGGGGGAGCTGAAGCTTTCTTT.

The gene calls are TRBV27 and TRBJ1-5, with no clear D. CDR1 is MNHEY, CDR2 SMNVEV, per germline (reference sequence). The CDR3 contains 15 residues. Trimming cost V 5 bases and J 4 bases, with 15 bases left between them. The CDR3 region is CASSPPPTRNQPQHF. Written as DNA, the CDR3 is TGTGCCAGCAGTCCCCCTCCGACTCGGAATCAGCCCCAGCATTTT.

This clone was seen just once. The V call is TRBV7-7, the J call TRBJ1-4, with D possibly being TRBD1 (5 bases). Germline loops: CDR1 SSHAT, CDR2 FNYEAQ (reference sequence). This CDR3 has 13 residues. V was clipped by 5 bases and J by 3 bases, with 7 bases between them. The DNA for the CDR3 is TGTGCCAGCAGCGTACAGGCTAATGAAAAACTGTTTTTT. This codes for CASSVQANEKLFF.

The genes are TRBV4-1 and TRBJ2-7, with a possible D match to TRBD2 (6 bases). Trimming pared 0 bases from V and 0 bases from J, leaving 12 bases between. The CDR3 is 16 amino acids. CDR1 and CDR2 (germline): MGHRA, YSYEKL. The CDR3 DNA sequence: TGCGCCAGCAGCCAAGATTCCGCGGGGTACTCCTACGAGCAGTACTTC. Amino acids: CASSQDSAGYSYEQYF.

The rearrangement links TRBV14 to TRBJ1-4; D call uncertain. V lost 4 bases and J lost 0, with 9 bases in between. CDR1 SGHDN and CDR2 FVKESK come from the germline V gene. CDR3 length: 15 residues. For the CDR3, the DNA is TGTGCCAGCAGCCCCGGGGAGGCAACTAATGAAAAACTGTTTTTT. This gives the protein CASSPGEATNEKLFF. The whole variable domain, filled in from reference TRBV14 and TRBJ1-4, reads EAGVTQFPSHSVIEKGQTVTLRCDPISGHDNLYWYRRVMGKEIKFLLHFVKESKQDESGMPNNRFLAERTGGTYSTLKVQPAELEDSGVYFCASSPGEATNEKLFFGSGTQLSVL.

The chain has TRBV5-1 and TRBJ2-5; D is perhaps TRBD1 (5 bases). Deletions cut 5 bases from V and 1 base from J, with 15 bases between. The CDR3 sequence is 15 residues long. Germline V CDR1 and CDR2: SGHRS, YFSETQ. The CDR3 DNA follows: TGCGCCAGCAGTCTTAACTTCAGGGCCCAAGAGACCCAGTACTTC. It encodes CASSLNFRAQETQYF.

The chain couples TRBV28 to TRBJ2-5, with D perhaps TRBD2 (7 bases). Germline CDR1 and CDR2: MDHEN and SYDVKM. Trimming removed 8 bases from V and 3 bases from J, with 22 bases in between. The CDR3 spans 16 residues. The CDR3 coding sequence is TGTGCCAGCTCAAGCCCACAAAGGGGGGGAGAAGAGACCCAGTACTTC. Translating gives CASSSPQRGGEETQYF. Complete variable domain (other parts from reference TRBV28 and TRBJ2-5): DVKVTQSSRYLVKRTGEKVFLECVQDMDHENMFWYRQDPGLGLRLIYFSYDVKMKEKGDIPEGYSVSREKKERFSLILESASTNQTSMYLCASSSPQRGGEETQYFGPGTRLLVL.

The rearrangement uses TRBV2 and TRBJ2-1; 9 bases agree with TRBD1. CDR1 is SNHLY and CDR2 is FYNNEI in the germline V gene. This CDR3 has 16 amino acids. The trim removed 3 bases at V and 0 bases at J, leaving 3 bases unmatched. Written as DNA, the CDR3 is TGTGCCAGCAGTGACGGGACAGGGAGCTCCTACAATGAGCAGTTCTTC. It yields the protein CASSDGTGSSYNEQFF.

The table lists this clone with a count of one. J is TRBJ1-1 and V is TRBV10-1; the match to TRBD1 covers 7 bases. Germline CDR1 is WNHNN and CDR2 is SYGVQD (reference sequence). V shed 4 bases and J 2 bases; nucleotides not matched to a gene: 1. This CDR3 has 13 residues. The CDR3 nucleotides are TGCGCCAGCAGTGGACAGGGCAACACTGAAGCTTTCTTT. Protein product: CASSGQGNTEAFF.

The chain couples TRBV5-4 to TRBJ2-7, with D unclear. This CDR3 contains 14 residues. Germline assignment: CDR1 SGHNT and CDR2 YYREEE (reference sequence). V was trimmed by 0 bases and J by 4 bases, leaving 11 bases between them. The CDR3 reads CASSLGHSPYEQYF. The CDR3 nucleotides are TGTGCCAGCAGCTTGGGACACTCACCATACGAGCAGTACTTC.

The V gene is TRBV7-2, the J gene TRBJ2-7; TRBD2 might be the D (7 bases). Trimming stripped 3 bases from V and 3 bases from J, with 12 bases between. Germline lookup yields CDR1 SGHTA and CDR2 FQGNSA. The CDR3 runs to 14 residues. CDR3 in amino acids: CASSLGGGIYEQYF. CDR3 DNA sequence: TGTGCCAGCAGCTTGGGAGGGGGGATCTACGAGCAGTACTTC.